A single sample gave rise to the 5 T cell receptor beta chains below, sequenced in a study of cytomegalovirus exposure and HLA in healthy donors. The primer mix had 60 Vbeta and 13 Jbeta primers. Generated by immunoSEQ multiplex PCR, the TCRdb table keeps only in-frame clones and is missing some. The sample has approximately 190,000 clones, around 88% seen once. Input material: PBMCs. The source is a man aged 35 to 55 in good health and CMV-seropositive.

The chain carries TRBV7-6 and TRBJ2-5, with TRBD2 as a possible D gene (6 bases). Trimming cost V 0 bases and J 2 bases, with 10 bases left between them. The V gene's germline CDR1 is SGHVS and CDR2 FNYEAQ. The CDR3 sequence is 15 residues long. This chain's CDR3 is CASSLAGGTQETQYF. For the CDR3, the DNA is TGTGCCAGCAGCTTAGCGGGAGGTACACAAGAGACCCAGTACTTC.

The chain couples TRBV19 to TRBJ2-5; a possible D gene is TRBD2 (5 bases). The CDR3 has 16 amino acids. Germline V lookup: CDR1 LNHDA, CDR2 SQIVND (reference sequence). V lost 1 base and J 5 bases, leaving 17 bases between the germline ends. Here the CDR3 reads CASSIGSGFRRETQYF. The DNA for the CDR3 is TGTGCCAGTAGTATAGGTTCGGGATTCAGGCGGGAGACCCAGTACTTC.

The chain recombines TRBV2 with TRBJ2-2; 9 bases are shared with TRBD1. Trimming cost V 0 bases and J 6 bases; bases outside gene matches: 8. The CDR3 consists of 17 residues. Germline V CDR1 and CDR2: SNHLY, FYNNEI. The CDR3 DNA reads TGTGCCAGCAGTGAAGCCGGGACAGGGTTTGGGGCCGGGGAGCTGTTTTTT. This codes for CASSEAGTGFGAGELFF. Full variable domain (remainder filled in from reference TRBV2 and TRBJ2-2): EPEVTQTPSHQVTQMGQEVILRCVPISNHLYFYWYRQILGQKVEFLVSFYNNEISEKSEIFDDQFSVERPDGSNFTLKIRSTKLEDSAMYFCASSEAGTGFGAGELFFGEGSRLTVL.

This chain connects TRBV19 to TRBJ2-1; TRBD2 matches 12 bases. This CDR3 comprises 15 residues. The germline V gene has CDR1 LNHDA and CDR2 SQIVND (reference sequence). V trimming: 7 bases; J trimming: 5 bases; junction bases outside the gene matches: 6. Written as DNA, the CDR3 is TGTGCCAGTACCCGGACTAGCGGGATCAACAATGAGCAGTTCTTC. Encoded protein: CASTRTSGINNEQFF. The full variable domain, rest sourced from reference TRBV19 and TRBJ2-1, is DGGITQSPKYLFRKEGQNVTLSCEQNLNHDAMYWYRQDPGQGLRLIYYSQIVNDFQKGDIAEGYSVSREKKESFPLTVTSAQKNPTAFYLCASTRTSGINNEQFFGPGTRLTVL.

This clone occurred a few times. This rearrangement joins TRBV6-6 to TRBJ1-1; TRBD1 is a possible D gene (6 bases). The length of the CDR3 is 13 residues. Germline V lookup: CDR1 MNHNY, CDR2 SVGAGI (reference sequence). V was cut by 6 bases and J by 2 bases, with 10 bases left in between. The CDR3 here is CASSSGVNTEAFF. The CDR3 region has the DNA TGTGCCAGCAGCTCAGGGGTAAACACTGAAGCTTTCTTT.